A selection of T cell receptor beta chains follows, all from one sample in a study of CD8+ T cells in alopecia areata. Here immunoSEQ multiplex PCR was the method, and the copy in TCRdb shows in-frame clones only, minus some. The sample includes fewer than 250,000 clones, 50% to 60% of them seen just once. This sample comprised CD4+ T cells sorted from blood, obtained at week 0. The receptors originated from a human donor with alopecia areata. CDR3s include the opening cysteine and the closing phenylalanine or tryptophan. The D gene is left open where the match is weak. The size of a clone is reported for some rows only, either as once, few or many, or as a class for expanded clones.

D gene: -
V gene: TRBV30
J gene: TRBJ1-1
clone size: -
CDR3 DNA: TGTGCCTGGAGTGTAAAGTTAGTCAGGGCATTGGCTGAAGCTTTCTTT
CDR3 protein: CAWSVKLVRALAEAFF

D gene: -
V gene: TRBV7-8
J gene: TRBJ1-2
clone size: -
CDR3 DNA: TGTGCCAGCAGCTCTCGGACAGAGCTCTATGGCTACACCTTC
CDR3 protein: CASSSRTELYGYTF

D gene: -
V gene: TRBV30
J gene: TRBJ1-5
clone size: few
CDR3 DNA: TGTGCCTGGAGTGTCGAAACTCCGAATCAGCCCCAGCATTTT
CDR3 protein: CAWSVETPNQPQHF

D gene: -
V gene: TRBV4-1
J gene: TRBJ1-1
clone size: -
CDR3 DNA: TGCGCCAGCAGCCAAGGATTACTGAACACTGAAGCTTTCTTT
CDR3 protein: CASSQGLLNTEAFF

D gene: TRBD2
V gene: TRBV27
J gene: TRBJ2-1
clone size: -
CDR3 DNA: TGTGCCAGCAGTTTATCAGGGCTAGCGGGTCCGTACAATGAGCAGTTCTTC
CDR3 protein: CASSLSGLAGPYNEQFF

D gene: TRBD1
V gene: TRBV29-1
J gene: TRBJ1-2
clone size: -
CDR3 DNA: TGCAGCGCCAAAATACCAGGGGGATTATATGGCTACACCTTC
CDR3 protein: CSAKIPGGLYGYTF

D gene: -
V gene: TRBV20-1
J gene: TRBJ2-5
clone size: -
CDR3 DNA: TGCAGTGCTAGGGTCCAAGAGACCCAGTACTTC
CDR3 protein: CSARVQETQYF

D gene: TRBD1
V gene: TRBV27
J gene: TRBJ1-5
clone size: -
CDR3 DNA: TGTGCCAGCAGTTTACTCTCAGGGGGCCATCAGCCCCAGCATTTT
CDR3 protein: CASSLLSGGHQPQHF

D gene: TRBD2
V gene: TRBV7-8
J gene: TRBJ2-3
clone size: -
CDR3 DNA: TGTGCCAGCAGCTTTAGCGGGGGGGTGGTAGATACGCAGTATTTT
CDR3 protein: CASSFSGGVVDTQYF

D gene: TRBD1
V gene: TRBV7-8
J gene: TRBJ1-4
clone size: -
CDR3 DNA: TGTGCCAGCAGCCCGGGACAGGGGGCCCTTTCAACTAATGAAAAACTGTTTTTT
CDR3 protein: CASSPGQGALSTNEKLFF

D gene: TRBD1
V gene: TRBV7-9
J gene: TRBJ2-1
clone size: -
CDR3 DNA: TGTGCCAGCAGCCCCGGGACAGGCCAATACAATGAGCAGTTCTTC
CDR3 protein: CASSPGTGQYNEQFF

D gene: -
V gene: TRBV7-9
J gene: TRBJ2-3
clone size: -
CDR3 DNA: TGTGCCAGCACCCAAGAAGATACGCAGTATTTT
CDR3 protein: CASTQEDTQYF

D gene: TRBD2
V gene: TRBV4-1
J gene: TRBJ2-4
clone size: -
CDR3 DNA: TGCGCCAGCACCCGACTAGCGGGAGGGCTTGGCAAAAACATTCAGTACTTC
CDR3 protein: CASTRLAGGLGKNIQYF

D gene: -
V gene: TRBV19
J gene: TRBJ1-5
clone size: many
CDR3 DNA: TGTGCCAGTAGCCTTATGGGGAGCAATCAGCCCCAGCATTTT
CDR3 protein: CASSLMGSNQPQHF

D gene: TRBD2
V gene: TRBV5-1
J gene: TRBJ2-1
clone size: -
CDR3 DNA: TGCGCCAGCAGCTTGGAACTAGCGGGGGACCTGTACAATGAGCAGTTCTTC
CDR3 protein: CASSLELAGDLYNEQFF

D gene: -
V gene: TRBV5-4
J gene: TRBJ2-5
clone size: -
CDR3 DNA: TGTGCCAGCAGCCCGATAGGGGGGAGAGAGACCCAGTACTTC
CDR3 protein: CASSPIGGRETQYF

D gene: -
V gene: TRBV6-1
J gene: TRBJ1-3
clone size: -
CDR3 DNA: TGTGCCAGCAGTGTCGTCCTGACAGCTATACTTGGAAACACCATATATTTT
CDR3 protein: CASSVVLTAILGNTIYF

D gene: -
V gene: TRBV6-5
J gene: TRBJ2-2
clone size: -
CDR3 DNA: TGTGCCAGCAGTTACCGACCAGGGGAGCTGTTTTTT
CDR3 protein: CASSYRPGELFF

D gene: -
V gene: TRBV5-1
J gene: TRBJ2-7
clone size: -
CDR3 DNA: TGCGCCAGCAGCACCTGGGACACCTCCTACGAGCAGTACTTC
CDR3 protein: CASSTWDTSYEQYF

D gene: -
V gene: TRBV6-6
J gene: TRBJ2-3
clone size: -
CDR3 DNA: TGTGCCAGCAGTTTACAGGCAATCCGCACAGATACGCAGTATTTT
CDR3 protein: CASSLQAIRTDTQYF

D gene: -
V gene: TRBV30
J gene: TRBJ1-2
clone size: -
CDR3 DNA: TGTGCCTGGACCCTTAACTATGGCTACACCTTC
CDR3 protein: CAWTLNYGYTF

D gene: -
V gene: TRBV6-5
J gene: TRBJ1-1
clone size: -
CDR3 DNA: TGTGCCAGCAGTCATCGTATGAACACTGAAGCTTTCTTT
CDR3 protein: CASSHRMNTEAFF

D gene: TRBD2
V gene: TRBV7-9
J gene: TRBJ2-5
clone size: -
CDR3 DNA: TGTGCCAGCAGCTCGAGGGCGGGAGGATGGGAGACCCAGTACTTC
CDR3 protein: CASSSRAGGWETQYF

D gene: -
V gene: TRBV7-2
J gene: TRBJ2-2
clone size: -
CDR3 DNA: TGTGCCAGCAGCTCCGCTCTTGGTGGCGGGGAGCTGTTTTTT
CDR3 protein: CASSSALGGGELFF

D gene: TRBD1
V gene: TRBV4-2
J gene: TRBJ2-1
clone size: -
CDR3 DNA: TGTGCCAGCAGCGCCGAGGACAGGGGGCGACGGGAGCAGTTCTTC
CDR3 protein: CASSAEDRGRREQFF

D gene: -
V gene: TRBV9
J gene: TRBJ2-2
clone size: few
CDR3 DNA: TGTGCCAGCAGCGCCTCCCTCCGGGACACCTTCACCGGGGAGCTGTTTTTT
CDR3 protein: CASSASLRDTFTGELFF

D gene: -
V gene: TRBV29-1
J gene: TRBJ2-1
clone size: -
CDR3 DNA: TGCAGCGTTGAAGATATAGGCGGGACCTCCTACAATGAGCAGTTCTTC
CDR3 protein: CSVEDIGGTSYNEQFF

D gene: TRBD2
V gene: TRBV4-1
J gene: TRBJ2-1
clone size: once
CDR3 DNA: TGCGCCAGCAGCCTTCGGACTAGCGGGAGCCCGCAGTTCTTC
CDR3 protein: CASSLRTSGSPQFF

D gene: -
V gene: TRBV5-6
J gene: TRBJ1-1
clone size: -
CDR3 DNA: TGTGCCAGCAGCTTCCTTAGGGGATCTGAAGCTTTCTTT
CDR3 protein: CASSFLRGSEAFF

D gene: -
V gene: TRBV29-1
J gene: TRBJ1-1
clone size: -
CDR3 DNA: TGCAGCGTTTCAGGGAGCGTCACTGAAGCTTTCTTT
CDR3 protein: CSVSGSVTEAFF